Shown below are 27 T cell receptor beta chains from a single sample sequenced in a study of cytomegalovirus exposure and HLA in healthy donors. A multiplex PCR was run with 60 Vbeta primers and 13 Jbeta primers. Assay: immunoSEQ multiplex PCR; the TCRdb copy retains only in-frame clones and omits some. The repertoire holds over 250,000 clones, with around two thirds as singletons. Sample: PBMCs. The receptors stem from a female donor in good health and CMV-seronegative.

The chain links TRBV28 to TRBJ2-7; possibly TRBD1 for D (5 bases). The germline V gene has CDR1 MDHEN and CDR2 SYDVKM. There are 13 residues in the CDR3. Trimming left V 3 bases short and J 2 bases short, with 8 bases between. The CDR3 DNA sequence: TGTGCCAGCAGTTTGGGCAGGGCCTACGAGCAGTACTTC. Amino acids: CASSLGRAYEQYF.

The chain has TRBV30 and TRBJ1-3, with TRBD1 matching 8 bases. Germline trimming cut 1 base from V and 2 bases from J; bases unmatched to any gene: 1. This CDR3 region has 14 residues. The germline gives CDR1 GTSNPN, CDR2 SVGIG (reference sequence). The CDR3 loop is CAWSGTGTGNTIYF. The CDR3 nucleotides are TGTGCCTGGAGTGGGACAGGGACTGGAAACACCATATATTTT.

V usage is TRBV28 and J usage is TRBJ2-2, with 7 bases aligning to TRBD1. The germline CDR1 and CDR2 sequences are MDHEN and SYDVKM. CDR3 length: 16 amino acids. V dropped 3 bases and J dropped 4; count of bases not matched to a gene: 8. The CDR3 nucleotides read TGTGCCAGCAGTTTTCGCCGGACAGGAGGCACCGGGGAGCTGTTTTTT. Amino acids: CASSFRRTGGTGELFF.

The V gene is TRBV2, the J gene TRBJ1-5; D uncertain. Germline CDR1 SNHLY, CDR2 FYNNEI. The CDR3 runs 14 residues. The V end was cut by 5 bases, the J end by 3 bases, with 11 bases between. The CDR3, as DNA: TGTGCCAGCAGTCAAACTAGTTTCAATCAGCCCCAGCATTTT. Translation gives CASSQTSFNQPQHF.

This chain uses TRBV29-1 with TRBJ1-1; TRBD1 might be the D (5 bases). This CDR3 is built from 13 residues. Germline loops: CDR1 SQVTM, CDR2 ANQGSEA. V dropped 7 bases and J dropped 3 bases, with 15 bases sitting between them. CDR3 sequence: CSGERDPYTEAFF. The CDR3 DNA follows: TGCAGCGGAGAGCGGGACCCTTACACTGAAGCTTTCTTT.

The rearrangement joins TRBV5-1 to TRBJ2-1; 7 bases are shared with TRBD1. Germline loops: CDR1 SGHRS, CDR2 YFSETQ. The V segment lost 5 bases and the J segment 7 bases; nucleotides outside the gene matches: 12. This CDR3 has 15 amino acids. CDR3 coding DNA: TGCGCCAGCAGGGTAACAGGGGTTCAAGGGAATGAGCAGTTCTTC. Translating it yields CASRVTGVQGNEQFF.

This sequence joins TRBV6-4 and TRBJ1-5, with D perhaps TRBD1 (6 bases). CDR1 and CDR2 (germline): MRHNA, SNTAGT. The CDR3 runs to 13 residues. Trimming left V 4 bases short and J 4 bases short, with 8 bases between. CDR3 loop: CASSGQANQPQHF. The CDR3 DNA reads as TGTGCCAGCAGTGGACAGGCGAATCAGCCCCAGCATTTT.

The chain recombines TRBV27 with TRBJ2-7, with D possibly being TRBD1 (5 bases). Germline-derived CDR1 and CDR2 are MNHEY and SMNVEV (reference sequence). This CDR3 is 13 amino acids long. V was clipped by 5 bases and J by 1 base, with 9 bases between them. CDR3 nucleotides: TGTGCCAGCAGTCCAGGGATTTCCTACGAGCAGTACTTC. It codes for CASSPGISYEQYF.

This sequence joins TRBV5-1 and TRBJ2-7, with 8 bases lining up with TRBD2. Trimming cost V 5 bases and J 7 bases; bases outside gene matches: 17. From germline, CDR1 is SGHRS and CDR2 YFSETQ. The length of the CDR3 is 16 residues. This CDR3 reads CASSLQGFGRAGEQYF. CDR3 DNA: TGCGCCAGCAGTCTTCAAGGGTTCGGGAGGGCCGGAGAGCAGTACTTC.

This chain connects TRBV4-1 to TRBJ2-7; possibly TRBD2 for D (6 bases). CDR1 is MGHRA, CDR2 YSYEKL, per germline. V was clipped by 4 bases and J by 2 bases, with 18 bases between them. CDR3 size: 16 residues. CDR3 nucleotide sequence: TGCGCCAGCAGCCTTTATGGCGGGATAAGGGCCTACGAGCAGTACTTC. Its translation: CASSLYGGIRAYEQYF.

Concerning this clone: The junction does not match germline at one end; this may be a read error. V usage is TRBV7-9 and J usage is TRBJ1-5; D not resolved. Germline V gene sequence: CDR1 SEHNR, CDR2 FQNEAQ (reference sequence). The length of the CDR3 is 12 residues. CDR3 in DNA: TGTTCCAGCACATCGGGAGATCAGCCCCAGCATTTT. Its translation: CSSTSGDQPQHF.

The chain links TRBV15 to TRBJ2-5; 11 bases match TRBD1. There are 17 residues in the CDR3. After removal of 5 bases from V and 4 bases from J, the junction contained 12 bases not matched to a gene. Germline V gene lookup returns CDR1 LNHNV and CDR2 YYDKDF (reference sequence). The CDR3 protein is CATSSRTGGVMGETQYF. CDR3 DNA: TGTGCCACCAGCTCCAGGACAGGGGGCGTTATGGGAGAGACCCAGTACTTC.

The J gene is TRBJ2-5, the V gene TRBV11-3, with 8 nucleotides matching TRBD2. The CDR3 is made up of 14 amino acids. Germline V gene data show CDR1 as SGHNT and CDR2 as YENEEA. V lost 4 bases, J lost 3 bases, and 4 bases stayed unmatched. CDR3 nucleotide sequence: TGTGCCAGCAGCTCCCCGCGGGGGGAAGAGACCCAGTACTTC. Its protein is CASSSPRGEETQYF.

This chain uses TRBV7-2 with TRBJ2-3; D gene ambiguous. The CDR3 extends over 12 amino acids. In germline, CDR1 is SGHTA, CDR2 FQGNSA. V gave up 4 bases and J gave up 1 base, with 3 bases separating them. The DNA for the CDR3 is TGTGCCAGCAGCTCCGGCACAGATACGCAGTATTTT. This sequence encodes CASSSGTDTQYF.

V usage is TRBV27 and J usage is TRBJ2-3, with D perhaps TRBD2 (5 bases). Germline CDR1 MNHEY, CDR2 SMNVEV (reference sequence). The CDR3 has 17 amino acids. Between the trimmed V and J ends, which lost 5 bases and 2 bases, there was a span of 20 bases. CDR3 residues: CASSPPPVERSTDTQYF. CDR3 in DNA: TGTGCCAGCAGTCCCCCACCCGTCGAGCGGTCCACAGATACGCAGTATTTT.

V usage is TRBV11-2 and J usage is TRBJ1-1; D uncertain. This CDR3 comprises 12 residues. Trimming removed 5 bases at V and 4 bases at J, with 8 bases between. CDR1 is SGHAT and CDR2 is FQNNGV in the germline V gene. CDR3 DNA: TGTGCCAGCAGCCGGTTCGGCACTGAAGCTTTCTTT. It is translated as CASSRFGTEAFF.

This chain joins TRBV2 and TRBJ1-4, with 8 nucleotides matching TRBD1. Losses at the gene ends were 6 bases for V and 0 bases for J; bases not matched to a gene: 3. The CDR3 has 15 amino acids. Germline V CDR1 and CDR2: SNHLY, FYNNEI. The CDR3 DNA follows: TGTGCCAGCAGCGGACAGGGAGCAACTAATGAAAAACTGTTTTTT. Amino acid sequence: CASSGQGATNEKLFF.

The chain is built from TRBV7-8 and TRBJ2-3, with D possibly being TRBD2 (6 bases). CDR3 size: 15 residues. The germline V and J ends were trimmed by 1 base and 0 bases, with 8 bases remaining between them. The V gene's germline CDR1 is SGHVS and CDR2 FQNEAQ. CDR3 sequence: CASSLGTTSTDTQYF. For the CDR3, the DNA is TGTGCCAGCAGCTTAGGGACTACGAGCACAGATACGCAGTATTTT.

The chain is built from TRBV5-1 and TRBJ2-1; possible D gene TRBD2, 6 bases. Trimming removed 1 base at V and 2 bases at J, with 13 bases between. The CDR3 spans 16 residues. Germline V gene lookup returns CDR1 SGHRS and CDR2 YFSETQ. DNA of the CDR3: TGCGCCAGCAGCTTGTTCGGGACTCCCCCCTACAATGAGCAGTTCTTC. This gives the protein CASSLFGTPPYNEQFF.

This clone has a single count. The J gene is TRBJ1-2, the V gene TRBV2; perhaps TRBD1 as D (5 bases). Germline V gene data show CDR1 as SNHLY and CDR2 as FYNNEI. V lost 5 bases and J 4 bases, leaving 11 bases between the germline ends. The CDR3 contains 13 residues. The CDR3 DNA follows: TGTGCCAGCAGTCAGACAGAAATCTATGGCTACACCTTC. Protein sequence: CASSQTEIYGYTF.

The V and J genes are TRBV2 and TRBJ2-3, with TRBD2 matching over 9 bases. Germline CDR1 SNHLY, CDR2 FYNNEI. J gave up 0 bases and V 8 bases, and 18 bases lay outside the gene matches. The CDR3 runs to 19 residues. Here the CDR3 reads CASLTSRLAGRYSTDTQYF. The CDR3 DNA reads as TGTGCCAGCCTTACGTCGAGGCTAGCGGGAAGGTACAGCACAGATACGCAGTATTTT.

The chain uses TRBV6-1 and TRBJ2-7; TRBD2 might be the D (6 bases). In germline, CDR1 is MNHNS, CDR2 SASEGT. This CDR3 has 16 amino acids. Trimming pared 0 bases from V and 1 base from J, leaving 13 bases between. CDR3 nucleotide sequence: TGTGCCAGCAGTGAAGCTCGGGGGACTGGATCCTACGAGCAGTACTTC. It is translated as CASSEARGTGSYEQYF.

The V gene is TRBV25-1, the J gene TRBJ1-1, with D possibly TRBD1 on 5 matching bases. There are 9 residues in the CDR3. CDR1 MGHDK and CDR2 SYGVNS come from the germline V gene. V was pared by 11 bases and J by 11 bases, with 12 bases between. The CDR3 region has the DNA TGTGCCTCGGGGGGACTGGCTTTCTTT. This gives the protein CASGGLAFF.

The rearrangement uses TRBV11-3 and TRBJ2-1; TRBD2 aligns across 8 bases. V gave up 2 bases and J gave up 1 base; unmatched junction bases: 10. Looked up from germline, CDR1 is SGHNT and CDR2 is YENEEA. This CDR3 has 18 amino acids. The CDR3 bases are TGTGCCAGCAGCTTACCCCTTGCGATAGCGGGGTCCTACAATGAGCAGTTCTTC. Encoded protein: CASSLPLAIAGSYNEQFF. Drawing the rest from reference TRBV11-3 and TRBJ2-1, the complete variable domain is EAGVVQSPRYKIIEKKQPVAFWCNPISGHNTLYWYLQNLGQGPELLIRYENEEAVDDSQLPKDRFSAERLKGVDSTLKIQPAELGDSAVYLCASSLPLAIAGSYNEQFFGPGTRLTVL.

The rearrangement joins TRBV4-1 to TRBJ2-2, with a tentative D call TRBD2 (5 bases). This CDR3 comprises 15 residues. CDR1 and CDR2 (germline): MGHRA, YSYEKL. The V end lost 4 bases, the J end lost 1 base, and 10 bases lay between the germline ends. CDR3 sequence (DNA): TGCGCCAGCAGCCCCATGAGGGAGAACACCGGGGAGCTGTTTTTT. The encoded protein is CASSPMRENTGELFF.

The V gene is TRBV7-2, the J gene TRBJ2-3; 9 bases fit TRBD2. The length of the CDR3 is 15 residues. Germline V gene lookup returns CDR1 SGHTA and CDR2 FQGNSA. J was trimmed by 3 bases and V by 3 bases; bases with no gene match: 4. In DNA, the CDR3 is TGTGCCAGCAGCTTCTCGACTAGCGGTACAGATACGCAGTATTTT. Translation gives CASSFSTSGTDTQYF.

The genes are TRBV2 and TRBJ2-7, with TRBD1 matching 9 bases. V was clipped by 4 bases and J by 3 bases; unmatched bases: 7. CDR1 and CDR2 (germline): SNHLY, FYNNEI. This CDR3 is built from 15 residues. The CDR3 DNA sequence: TGTGCCAGCAGTGGAATTGGGGGACAGGGCTACGAGCAGTACTTC. Amino acids: CASSGIGGQGYEQYF.